This TCR beta chain was found in a study of low-dose radiotherapy and immunotherapy resistance in tumors. Study-wide background: The regimen for patients comprised intravenous nivolumab 240 mg every two weeks plus intravenous ipilimumab 1 mg/kg every six weeks. The drug cyclophosphamide was given into a vein at 200 mg/m2 every two weeks, one day before radiation and immunotherapy.

Administered to the donors were nivolumab, ipilimumab, aspirin, low-dose cyclophosphamide and low-dose radiotherapy. Gene-specific TRAV and TRBV primers were used for first-strand cDNA, covering alpha and beta chains. TCR amplification involved 20 PCR cycles with a constant-region primer and V-primer adapter. Through in vitro transcription, the mRNA that had been isolated was amplified. TCRdb analysed the reads with MiXCR anew, one entry per CDR3 protein. The sample has 12,000 to 15,000 distinct CDR3 sequences, more than 65% seen once; the top ten hold over 4.5%. The CDR3 is made up of 13 amino acids. Trimming pared 8 bases from V and 4 bases from J, leaving 12 bases between. In germline, CDR1 is MNHNS, CDR2 SASEGT.

The chain has TRBV6-1 and TRBJ1-5, with D tentatively TRBD1 (6 bases). This receptor was taken from a human donor with advanced metastatic prostate, ovarian, gallbladder or colorectal cancer (not recorded which). This table probably holds off-target reads from a library built for another chain. CDR3 sequence (DNA): TGTGCCAGCGACAGGCTCAATAATCAGCCCCAGCATTTT. Its protein is CASDRLNNQPQHF.